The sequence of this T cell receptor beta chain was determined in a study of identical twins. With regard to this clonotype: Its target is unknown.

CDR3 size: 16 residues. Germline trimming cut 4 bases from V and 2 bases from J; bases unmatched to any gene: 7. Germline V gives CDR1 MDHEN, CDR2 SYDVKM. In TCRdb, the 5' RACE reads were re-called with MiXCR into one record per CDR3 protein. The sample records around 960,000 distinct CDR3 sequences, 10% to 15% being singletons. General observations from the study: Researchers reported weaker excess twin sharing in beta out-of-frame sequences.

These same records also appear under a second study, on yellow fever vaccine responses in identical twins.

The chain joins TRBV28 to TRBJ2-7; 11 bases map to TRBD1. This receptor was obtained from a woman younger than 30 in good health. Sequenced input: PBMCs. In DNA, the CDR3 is TGTGCCAGCAGTTCCGGGACAGGGGGACTGGCCTACGAGCAGTACTTC. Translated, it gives CASSSGTGGLAYEQYF.